A single sample gave rise to the 15 T cell receptor beta chains below, sequenced in a study of beta chain features in type 1 diabetes. The study, taken as a whole, reports: Within each of all four CD4+ subsets, Type 1 diabetes patients had TCRB CDR3s that were moderately but significantly shorter.

Their target antigens are unknown. The authors reverse transcribed all of the isolated RNA, so sequencing captured expressed TCRB transcripts. Only in-frame clones appear in the TCRdb table, and some are missing; sequencing was by immunoSEQ multiplex PCR. The sample contains 640,000 or so clones, around 15% of which appear only once. The sequenced sample was naive CD4+ T cells from blood. These receptors were taken from a man between 18 and 29 years old with type 1 diabetes.

This rearrangement joins TRBV18 to TRBJ2-3; maybe TRBD1 (6 bases). Germline CDR1 KGHSH, CDR2 LQKENI. V shed 3 bases and J shed 1 base, with 20 bases lying between them. There are 18 residues in the CDR3. The CDR3: CASSPIRDRIKRTDTQYF. The DNA for the CDR3 is TGTGCCAGCTCACCTATTCGCGACAGGATCAAACGCACAGATACGCAGTATTTT.

This rearrangement joins TRBV2 to TRBJ2-1, with 14 bases matching TRBD2. The CDR3 is made up of 18 amino acids. Per germline, CDR1 SNHLY and CDR2 FYNNEI. With 4 bases clipped from V and 8 bases from J, the junction kept 13 bases outside the gene matches. CDR3 protein: CASSGLAGGPLMADEQFF. CDR3 in DNA: TGTGCCAGCAGTGGACTAGCGGGAGGGCCGCTCATGGCTGATGAGCAGTTCTTC.

In its sample, this clone was seen a few times. The chain has TRBV9 and TRBJ2-1; D is perhaps TRBD1 (5 bases). Germline V gives CDR1 SGDLS, CDR2 YYNGEE. Trimming stripped 1 base from V and 4 bases from J, with 21 bases between. This CDR3 has 18 residues. The CDR3 DNA is TGTGCCAGCAGCGTAATCGGTTTTGTTACAGGAGCTTACAATGAGCAGTTCTTC. Protein: CASSVIGFVTGAYNEQFF.

The chain is built from TRBV28 and TRBJ1-6; 8 nucleotides align to TRBD1. V gave up 6 bases and J gave up 9 bases; unmatched junction bases: 16. CDR1 and CDR2 from the germline V gene are MDHEN and SYDVKM. The CDR3 sequence is 17 residues long. The CDR3, as DNA: TGTGCCAGCAGCAAGACCCAGGGGGCAGGCGCAAGTTCACCCCTCCACTTT. Translation: CASSKTQGAGASSPLHF.

The V gene is TRBV6-5, the J gene TRBJ1-2; 7 bases agree with TRBD1. The germline V gene has CDR1 MNHEY and CDR2 SVGAGI. The CDR3 contains 14 residues. V trimming: 5 bases; J trimming: 5 bases; junction bases outside the gene matches: 8. DNA of the CDR3: TGTGCCAGCAGTCAACAGGGGCAGTTTTATGGCTACACCTTC. This translates into CASSQQGQFYGYTF.

The chain couples TRBV7-2 to TRBJ2-7; D not resolved. The CDR3 contains 12 residues. V was trimmed by 5 bases and J by 3 bases, leaving 8 bases between them. Germline V lookup: CDR1 SGHTA, CDR2 FQGNSA. CDR3 sequence: CASSPQRYEQYF. DNA of the CDR3: TGTGCCAGCAGCCCCCAGCGCTACGAGCAGTACTTC.

The V call is TRBV30, the J call TRBJ2-7; 7 nucleotides agree with TRBD2. V gave up 7 bases and J gave up 3 bases; unmatched junction bases: 12. Germline V CDR1 and CDR2: GTSNPN, SVGIG (reference sequence). The CDR3 spans 14 residues. The CDR3 is CASALKSGIYEQYF. The CDR3 coding sequence is TGTGCCTCGGCTTTGAAAAGCGGGATCTACGAGCAGTACTTC.

This clone was counted between two and nine times. The chain joins TRBV10-3 to TRBJ1-1, with D perhaps matching TRBD1 (6 bases). In germline, CDR1 is ENHRY, CDR2 SYGVKD. The CDR3 runs 17 residues. Trimming took off 2 bases at V and 0 bases at J, with 16 bases between the two ends. For the CDR3, the DNA is TGTGCCATCAGTGAGGGAAGAACAGGGACCATGAACACTGAAGCTTTCTTT. This sequence encodes CAISEGRTGTMNTEAFF.

This clone has a handful of counts. V is TRBV7-6 and J is TRBJ1-1; TRBD1 is a possible D gene (5 bases). Trimming removed 4 bases from V and 4 bases from J, with 10 bases in between. Germline V gene lookup returns CDR1 SGHVS and CDR2 FNYEAQ. The CDR3 length is 13 residues. The CDR3 nucleotides are TGTGCCAGCAGCTCTCCTGGGGGCACTGAAGCTTTCTTT. Translating gives CASSSPGGTEAFF.

The chain combines TRBV5-1 with TRBJ1-1; weak D call: TRBD1 (5 bases). Trimming cost V 3 bases and J 7 bases, with 16 bases left between them. The germline gives CDR1 SGHRS, CDR2 YFSETQ. The CDR3 contains 14 residues. DNA of the CDR3: TGCGCCAGCAGCTGGGACGAGGATATGTATGAAGCTTTCTTT. Its translation is CASSWDEDMYEAFF.

In its sample, this clone was seen a few times. J is TRBJ2-5 and V is TRBV11-2; TRBD1 might be the D (6 bases). CDR1 is SGHAT, CDR2 FQNNGV, per germline. Trimming pared 1 base from V and 2 bases from J, leaving 14 bases between. The length of the CDR3 is 16 residues. This CDR3 reads CASSLGLAGVQETQYF. CDR3 in DNA: TGTGCCAGCAGCTTAGGGCTAGCAGGGGTTCAAGAGACCCAGTACTTC.

V gene TRBV7-2 combines with J gene TRBJ2-2; D remains ambiguous. This CDR3 is 15 amino acids long. Per germline, CDR1 SGHTA and CDR2 FQGNSA. V lost 2 bases and J 4 bases, leaving 11 bases between the germline ends. Here the CDR3 DNA reads TGTGCCAGCAGCTTAACCCACCTCTCCACCGGGGAGCTGTTTTTT. Translated, it gives CASSLTHLSTGELFF.

This clone was seen a few times. This chain joins TRBV15 and TRBJ2-7; perhaps TRBD1 as D (5 bases). Trimming removed 5 bases at V and 4 bases at J, with 18 bases between. There are 15 residues in the CDR3. The germline gives CDR1 LNHNV, CDR2 YYDKDF (reference sequence). CDR3 loop: CATSRRAGWIYEQYF. The CDR3 DNA reads as TGTGCCACCAGCCGACGGGCAGGGTGGATTTACGAGCAGTACTTC.

This clone was found a few times. This chain links TRBV6-5 with TRBJ2-7; D gene uncertain. Germline lookup yields CDR1 MNHEY and CDR2 SVGAGI. Trimming removed 8 bases at V and 2 bases at J, with 4 bases between. The CDR3 totals 10 residues. The CDR3 nucleotides are TGTGCCAGCTGCCCCTACGAGCAGTACTTC. It encodes CASCPYEQYF.

This clone turned up a few times. The gene calls are TRBV7-2 and TRBJ2-1; the D gene could be TRBD1 or TRBD2 (5 bases each). This CDR3 region has 14 residues. V was shortened by 2 bases and J by 8 bases, with 13 bases between the two germline ends. Germline V gives CDR1 SGHTA, CDR2 FQGNSA. The CDR3 loop is CASSLKYRGDEQFF. For the CDR3, the DNA is TGTGCCAGCAGCTTAAAGTATCGGGGCGATGAGCAGTTCTTC.